This note documents a single TCR beta chain sequence. The source of the sample is a study of blood T cell repertoires in COVID-19. Study as a whole: The origin of the acute and convalescent COVID-19 samples was the United States, Italy and Spain.

V was shortened by 5 bases and J by 4 bases, with 14 bases between the two germline ends. The germline V gene encodes CDR1 LGHDT and CDR2 YNNKEL (reference sequence). The CDR3 spans 14 residues. The method was immunoSEQ multiplex PCR; TCRdb's version includes in-frame clones alone and lacks a portion of them. Among fewer than 250,000 clones listed, roughly nine tenths were seen once. V gene TRBV3-1 (or the pseudogene TRBV3-2) combines with J gene TRBJ2-5; D is unresolved. Sequenced material: peripheral blood. The origin of this receptor is a middle-aged man with acute or convalescent COVID-19. CDR3 in amino acids: CASSDAPSGETQYF. In DNA form, the CDR3 reads TGTGCCAGCAGCGATGCCCCGTCGGGAGAGACCCAGTACTTC.